This T cell receptor (beta chain) is from a study of T cells in Graves' hyperthyroidism and ophthalmopathy. Whole-study results and caveats: A 13 V-J signature model discriminated ophthalmopathy versus stable hyperthyroidism.

The length of the CDR3 is 13 residues. Germline CDR1 is SGHRS and CDR2 is YFSETQ. V lost 5 bases to trimming and J lost 2 bases, with 10 bases between them. Uncontrolled infections, other autoimmune diseases, pregnancy or lactation led to exclusion of patients. This clonotype was counted many times. The antigen is undetermined. The source material, RNA transcripts, was used to amplify TCR beta CDR3 regions. TCR CDR3 underwent first-round RT-PCR with the HTBI primer set. TCRdb re-called the multiplex PCR reads with MiXCR, one entry per CDR3 protein. Of about 520,000 distinct CDR3 sequences in the sample, roughly a quarter were seen once.

Sequencing was done on a sample of blood. The clonotype comes from a woman under 40 with Graves' ophthalmopathy. V and J are TRBV5-1 and TRBJ1-2; D is undetermined. The CDR3 loop is CASRVTGNYGYTF. DNA of the CDR3: TGCGCCAGCAGGGTGACGGGGAACTATGGCTACACCTTC.